This TCR beta chain was observed in a study of blood T cell repertoires in COVID-19. It was within 2 weeks before study entry that exposed participants met a COVID-19 case. This CDR3 is built from 14 residues. The junction had 5 bases not matched to a gene; V was cut back by 5 bases and J by 4 bases. Germline V gene sequence: CDR1 SGHRS, CDR2 YFSETQ. Some clones are missing from TCRdb's copy, which holds only in-frame ones; the method was immunoSEQ multiplex PCR. In the table there are approximately 260,000 clones, 70% to 90% of which are singletons. The TCR originated in a woman between 45 and 65 years old who had been exposed to COVID-19. The chain uses TRBV5-1 and TRBJ2-1; TRBD2 aligns across 8 bases. Material for sequencing was PBMCs or T cells enriched from blood (not recorded which). This CDR3 is CASSNGGDYNEQFF. CDR3 nucleotide sequence: TGCGCCAGCAGTAACGGGGGGGATTACAATGAGCAGTTCTTC.